This T cell receptor (beta chain) was found in a study of blood T cell repertoires in COVID-19. Germline V gene lookup returns CDR1 KGHSH and CDR2 LQKENI. The V and J ends lost 6 bases and 4 bases respectively, with 20 bases between them. The CDR3 covers 16 residues. TCRdb keeps only in-frame clones here, not all; method: immunoSEQ multiplex PCR. This sample has fewer than 100,000 clones, with 85% to 90% found just once. The chain couples TRBV18 to TRBJ2-3, with D perhaps TRBD2 (7 bases). Sequenced input: peripheral blood. This TCR came from a human donor in a cohort sampled during active COVID-19. The CDR3 loop is CASSPTRGAVADTQYF. CDR3 in DNA: TGTGCCAGCTCTCCCACACGGGGGGCTGTTGCAGATACGCAGTATTTT.